The T cell receptor beta chain described here comes from a study of T cells after yellow fever vaccination. From the 5' RACE reads, TCRdb called clonotypes with MiXCR, one entry per CDR3 protein. The table records about 49,000 distinct CDR3 sequences, roughly 7.5% of them present only once. V lost 1 base to trimming and J lost 3 bases, with 18 bases between them. CDR1 and CDR2 from the germline V gene are DFQATT and SNEGSKA (reference sequence). This CDR3 spans 16 amino acids. This clonotype was detected many times. The chain recombines TRBV20-1 with TRBJ1-1, with D possibly TRBD1 on 5 matching bases. The source of this sequence is a man younger than 35 who received the YFV17D yellow fever vaccine. The specimen comprised CD8+ T cells sorted from PBMCs, sampled approximately 15 days after the first yellow fever vaccination. The CDR3 DNA follows: TGCAGTGCTAGAGTCGGAACGGGACGCTCGGACACTGAAGCTTTCTTT. Protein product: CSARVGTGRSDTEAFF.